The T cell receptor (beta chain) described here comes from a study of blood T cells in healthy people across ages. The CDR3 contains 14 residues. The V gene's germline CDR1 is WNHNN and CDR2 SYGVQD (reference sequence). V shed 6 bases, J shed 7 bases, and the junction held 8 bases outside the gene matches. A minimum of 6.5 million PBMCs was isolated per sample. Next came a second PCR, run for about 6 to 12 cycles, which used a sample-barcoded 5' primer along with a J-beta primer mix. MiXCR was run by TCRdb on the 5' RACE reads, yielding one entry per CDR3 protein. The profile covers 800,000 to 1,300,000 distinct CDR3 sequences, with about 25% appearing a single time and approximately 0.75% taken by the ten largest. This same sample was also part of a study on T cells of mothers and their children.

The sample consisted of blood. The rearrangement links TRBV10-1 to TRBJ2-1, with 8 positions matching TRBD2. The source of this sequence is a girl aged 2 to 10 in good health. The CDR3 region is CASSSGSGMNEQFF. In DNA, the CDR3 is TGCGCCAGCAGCAGCGGGAGTGGAATGAATGAGCAGTTCTTC.